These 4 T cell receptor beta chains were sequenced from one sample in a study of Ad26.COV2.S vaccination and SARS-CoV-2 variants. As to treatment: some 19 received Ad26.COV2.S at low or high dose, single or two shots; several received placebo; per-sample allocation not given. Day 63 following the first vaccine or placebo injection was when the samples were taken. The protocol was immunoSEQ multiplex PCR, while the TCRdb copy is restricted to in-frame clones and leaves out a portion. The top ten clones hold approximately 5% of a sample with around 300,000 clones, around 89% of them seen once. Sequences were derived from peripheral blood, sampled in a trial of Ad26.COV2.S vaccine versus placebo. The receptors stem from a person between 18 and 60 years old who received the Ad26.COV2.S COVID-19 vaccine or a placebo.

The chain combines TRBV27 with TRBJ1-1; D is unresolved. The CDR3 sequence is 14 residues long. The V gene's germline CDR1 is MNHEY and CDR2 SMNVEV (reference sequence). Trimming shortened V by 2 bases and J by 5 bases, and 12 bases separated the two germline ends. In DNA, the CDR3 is TGTGCCAGCAGTTTACTGGGGATAGGGACTGAAGCTTTCTTT. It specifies CASSLLGIGTEAFF.

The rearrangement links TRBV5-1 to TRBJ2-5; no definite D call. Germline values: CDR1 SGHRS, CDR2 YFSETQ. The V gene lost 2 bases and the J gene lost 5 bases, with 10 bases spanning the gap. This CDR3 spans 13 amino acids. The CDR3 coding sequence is TGCGCCAGCAGCTTATTGGTTTCGGAGACCCAGTACTTC. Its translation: CASSLLVSETQYF.

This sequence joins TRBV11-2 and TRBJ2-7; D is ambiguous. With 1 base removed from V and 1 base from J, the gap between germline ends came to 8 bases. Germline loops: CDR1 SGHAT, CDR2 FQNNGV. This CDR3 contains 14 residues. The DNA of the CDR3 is TGTGCCAGCAGCTTAGGTCAGATTTCCTACGAGCAGTACTTC. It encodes CASSLGQISYEQYF.

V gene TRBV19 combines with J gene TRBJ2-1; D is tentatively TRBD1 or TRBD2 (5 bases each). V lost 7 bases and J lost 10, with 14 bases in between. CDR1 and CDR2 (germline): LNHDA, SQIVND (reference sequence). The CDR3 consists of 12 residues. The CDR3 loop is CASTSRDAEQFF. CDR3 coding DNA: TGTGCCAGTACCTCCCGGGACGCAGAGCAGTTCTTC.